This entry concerns a single TCR beta chain. Per the study methods: By means of reference gene primer amplification, nucleated cell counts were estimated. The assay was immunoSEQ multiplex PCR, and TCRdb's table has in-frame clones only and misses some. V and J calls and clone size follow that table, whereas D and trimming were derived from the DNA. Of some 320,000 clones listed, roughly 85% are singletons. The CDR3 is 15 residues long. V gave up 4 bases and J gave up 2 bases, with 12 bases separating them. Germline CDR1 and CDR2: LGHNT and FRNRAP. This sample was included in a study of blood T cell repertoires in COVID-19. The overall study: There were acute and convalescent COVID-19 samples, and they came from the United States, Italy and Spain. In each case, the material was cDNA or gDNA derived from T cells, B-cell-depleted T cells, or PBMCs.

The origin of this receptor is a human donor in a cohort sampled during active COVID-19. The specimen sequenced was peripheral blood. This rearrangement joins TRBV12-5 to TRBJ1-5; D unresolved. CDR3 nucleotides: TGTGCTAGTGGTTACGGGTTTTCCCGCAATCAGCCCCAGCATTTT. Encoded protein: CASGYGFSRNQPQHF. Drawing the rest from reference TRBV12-5 and TRBJ1-5, the complete variable domain is DARVTQTPRHKVTEMGQEVTMRCQPILGHNTVFWYRQTMMQGLELLAYFRNRAPLDDSGMPKDRFSAEMPDATLATLKIQPSEPRDSAVYFCASGYGFSRNQPQHFGDGTRLSIL.